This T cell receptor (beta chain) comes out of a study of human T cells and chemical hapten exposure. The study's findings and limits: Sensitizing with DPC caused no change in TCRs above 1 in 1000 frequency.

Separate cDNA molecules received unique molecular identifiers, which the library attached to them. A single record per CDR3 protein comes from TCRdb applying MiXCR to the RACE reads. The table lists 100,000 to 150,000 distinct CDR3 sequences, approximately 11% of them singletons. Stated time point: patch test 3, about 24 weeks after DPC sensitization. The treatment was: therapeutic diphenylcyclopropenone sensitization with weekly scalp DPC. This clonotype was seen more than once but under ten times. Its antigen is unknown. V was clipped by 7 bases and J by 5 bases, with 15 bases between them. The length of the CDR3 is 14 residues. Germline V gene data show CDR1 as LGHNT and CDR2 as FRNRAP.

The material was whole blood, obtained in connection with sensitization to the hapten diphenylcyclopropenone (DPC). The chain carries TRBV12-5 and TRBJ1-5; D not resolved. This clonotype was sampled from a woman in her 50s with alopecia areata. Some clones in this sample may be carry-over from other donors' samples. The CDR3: CASAHGGSDQPQHF. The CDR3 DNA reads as TGTGCTAGTGCCCACGGAGGTTCGGATCAGCCCCAGCATTTT.